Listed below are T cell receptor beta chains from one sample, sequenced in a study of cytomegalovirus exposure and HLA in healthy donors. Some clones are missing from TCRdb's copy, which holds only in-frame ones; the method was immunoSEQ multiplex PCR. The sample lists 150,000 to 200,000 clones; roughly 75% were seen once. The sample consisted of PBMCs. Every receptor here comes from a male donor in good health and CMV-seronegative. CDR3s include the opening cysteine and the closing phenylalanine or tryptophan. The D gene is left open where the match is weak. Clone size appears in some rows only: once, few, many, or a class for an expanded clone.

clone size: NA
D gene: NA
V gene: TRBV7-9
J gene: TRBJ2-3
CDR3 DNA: TGTGCCAGCAGCTTAGTAGCAACTAGCACAGATACGCAGTATTTT
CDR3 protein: CASSLVATSTDTQYF

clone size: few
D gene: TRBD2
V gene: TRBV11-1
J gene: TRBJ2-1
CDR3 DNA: TGTGCCAGCAGCTTAGTGACTAGCGGGGGCAATGAGCAGTTCTTC
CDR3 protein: CASSLVTSGGNEQFF

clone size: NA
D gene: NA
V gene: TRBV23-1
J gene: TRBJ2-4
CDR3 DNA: TGCGCCAGCAGTCAATCGCAGGGGAATGACAAAAACATTCAGTACTTC
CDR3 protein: CASSQSQGNDKNIQYF

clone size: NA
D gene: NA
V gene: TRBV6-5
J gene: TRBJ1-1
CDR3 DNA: TGTGCCAGCAGTTACGCCCCAGGCATGAACACTGAAGCTTTCTTT
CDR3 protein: CASSYAPGMNTEAFF

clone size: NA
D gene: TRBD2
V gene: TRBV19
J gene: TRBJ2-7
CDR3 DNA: TGTGCCAGTAGTATAGCGGGAGGAGCGTACGAGCAGTACTTC
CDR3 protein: CASSIAGGAYEQYF

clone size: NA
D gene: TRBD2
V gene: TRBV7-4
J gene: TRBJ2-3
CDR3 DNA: TGTGCCAGCAGCCCCTGGACTAGTCCCACAGATACGCAGTATTTT
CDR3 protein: CASSPWTSPTDTQYF

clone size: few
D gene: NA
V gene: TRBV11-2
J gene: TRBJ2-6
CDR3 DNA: TGTGCCAGCAGCTTCAGCTCTGGGGCCAACGTCCTGACTTTC
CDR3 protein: CASSFSSGANVLTF

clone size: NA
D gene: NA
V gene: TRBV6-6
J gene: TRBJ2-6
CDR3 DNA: TGTGCCAGCAGTTACTCGGGCAGGGCTGGGGCCAACGTCCTGACTTTC
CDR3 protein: CASSYSGRAGANVLTF

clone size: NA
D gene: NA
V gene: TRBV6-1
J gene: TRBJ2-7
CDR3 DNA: TGTGCCAGCGGCCGGGACACCTTCTACGAGCAGTACTTC
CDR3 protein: CASGRDTFYEQYF

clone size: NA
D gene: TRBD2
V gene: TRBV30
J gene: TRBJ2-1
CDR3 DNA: TGTGCCTGGAGCCACCTCTCGGGCGGGAGGAGGAACAATGAGCAGTTCTTC
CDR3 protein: CAWSHLSGGRRNNEQFF

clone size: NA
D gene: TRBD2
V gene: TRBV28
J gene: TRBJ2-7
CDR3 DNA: TGTGCCAGCAGTTTCCCGGGGGGGGGTTCCTACGAGCAGTACTTC
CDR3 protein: CASSFPGGGSYEQYF

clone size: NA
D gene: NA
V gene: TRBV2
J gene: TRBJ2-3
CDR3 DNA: TGTGCCAGCAGTCCCAACCGGGTTGCAGGGGTGACAGATACGCAGTATTTT
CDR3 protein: CASSPNRVAGVTDTQYF

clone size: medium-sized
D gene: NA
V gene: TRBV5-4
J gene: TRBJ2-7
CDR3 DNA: TGTGCCAGCAGCTTGGATCTGGGGGGCTCCTACGAGCAGTACTTC
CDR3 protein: CASSLDLGGSYEQYF

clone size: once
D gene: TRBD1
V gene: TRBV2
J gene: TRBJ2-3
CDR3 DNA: TGTGCCAGCAGGCTAGGGGGCACCTTAACAGATACGCAGTATTTT
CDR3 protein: CASRLGGTLTDTQYF

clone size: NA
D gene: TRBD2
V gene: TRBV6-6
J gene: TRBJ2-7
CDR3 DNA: TGTGCCAGCAGTAGCCCCGGGACTAGGGTCGAGCAGTACTTC
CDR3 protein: CASSSPGTRVEQYF

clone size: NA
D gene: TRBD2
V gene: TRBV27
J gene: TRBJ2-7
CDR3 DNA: TGTGCCAGCAGTTCAGGGACTACCTACGAGCAGTACTTC
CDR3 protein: CASSSGTTYEQYF

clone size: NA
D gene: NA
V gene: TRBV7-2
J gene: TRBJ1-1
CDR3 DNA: TGTGCCAGCAGCTTAGGGCCCCTCGGACAGTTGAACACTGAAGCTTTCTTT
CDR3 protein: CASSLGPLGQLNTEAFF

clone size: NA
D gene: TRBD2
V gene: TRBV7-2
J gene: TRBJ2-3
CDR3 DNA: TGTGCCAGCAGCTTATGGATCGGGAGCGGGAGAACAGATACGCAGTATTTT
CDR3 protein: CASSLWIGSGRTDTQYF

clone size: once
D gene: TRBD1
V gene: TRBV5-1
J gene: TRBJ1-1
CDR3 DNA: TGCGCCAGCGCCGTAGGGGGCCAATACCGGAAAGCTTTCTTT
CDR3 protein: CASAVGGQYRKAFF

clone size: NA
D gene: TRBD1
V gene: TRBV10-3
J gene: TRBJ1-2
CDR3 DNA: TGTGCCATCAGTGACGGGACAGCTTACCCCTATGGCTACACCTTC
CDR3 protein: CAISDGTAYPYGYTF

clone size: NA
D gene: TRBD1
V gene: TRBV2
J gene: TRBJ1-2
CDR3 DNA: TGTGCCAGCAGTGAAAGGGACAGGGGGAACTATGGCTACACCTTC
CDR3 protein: CASSERDRGNYGYTF

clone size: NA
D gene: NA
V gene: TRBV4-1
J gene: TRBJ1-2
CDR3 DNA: TGCGCCAGCAGCCCCTCCCCCGGGTATCCTGGCTACACCTTC
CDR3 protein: CASSPSPGYPGYTF

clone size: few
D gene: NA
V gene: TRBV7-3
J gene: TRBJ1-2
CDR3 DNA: TGTGCCAGCAGCTCACCGGGTATGGATGGCTACACCTTC
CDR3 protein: CASSSPGMDGYTF

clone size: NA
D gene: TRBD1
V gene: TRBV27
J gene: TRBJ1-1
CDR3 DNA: TGTGCCAGCAGCCGACAGGGAAACACTGAAGCTTTCTTT
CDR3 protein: CASSRQGNTEAFF

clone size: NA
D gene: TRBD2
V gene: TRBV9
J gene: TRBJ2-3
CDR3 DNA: TGTGCCAGCAGCGTAGAACGAGCGGGGGCGGATACGCAGTATTTT
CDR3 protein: CASSVERAGADTQYF

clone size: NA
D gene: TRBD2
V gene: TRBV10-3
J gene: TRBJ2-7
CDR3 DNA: TGTGCCATCAGTGACCTAGCGGGAGGCGAGCAGTACTTC
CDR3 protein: CAISDLAGGEQYF

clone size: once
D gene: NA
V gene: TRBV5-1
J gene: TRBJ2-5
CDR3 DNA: TGCGCCAGCAGCTCCAGGGATAAAGAGACCCAGTACTTC
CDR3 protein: CASSSRDKETQYF

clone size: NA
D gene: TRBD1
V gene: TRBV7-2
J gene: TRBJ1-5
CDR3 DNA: TGTGCCAGCAGCGTCATCCCGGGACAGGGATCCAATCAGCCCCAGCATTTT
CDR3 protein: CASSVIPGQGSNQPQHF

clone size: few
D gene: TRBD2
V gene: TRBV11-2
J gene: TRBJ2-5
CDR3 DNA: TGTGCCAGCAGCGGGACGAGCGGGGGAGCACAAGAGACCCAGTACTTC
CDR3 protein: CASSGTSGGAQETQYF

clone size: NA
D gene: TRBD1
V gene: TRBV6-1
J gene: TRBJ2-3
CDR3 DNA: TGTGCCAGCAGAAGCCGGGACAGGGGACGGGATACGCAGTATTTT
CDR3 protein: CASRSRDRGRDTQYF

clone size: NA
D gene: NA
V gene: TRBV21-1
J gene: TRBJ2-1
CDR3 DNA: TGTGCCAGCAGCAATCCAAGTAGCGTCGGATACAATGAGCAGTTCTTC
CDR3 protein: CASSNPSSVGYNEQFF

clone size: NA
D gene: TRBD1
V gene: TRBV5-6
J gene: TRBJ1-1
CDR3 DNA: TGTGCCAGCATCCGGGACAGGGTTATGCAAGGCACTGAAGCTTTCTTT
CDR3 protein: CASIRDRVMQGTEAFF

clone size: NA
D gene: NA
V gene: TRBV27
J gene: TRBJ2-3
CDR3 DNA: TGTGCCAGCAGCCGCCCCGGACAAGATCTTACGCAGTATTTT
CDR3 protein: CASSRPGQDLTQYF

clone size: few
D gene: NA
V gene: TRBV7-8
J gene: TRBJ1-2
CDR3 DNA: TGTGCCAGCAGCCGGTCAATAGACTATGGCTACACCTTC
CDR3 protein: CASSRSIDYGYTF

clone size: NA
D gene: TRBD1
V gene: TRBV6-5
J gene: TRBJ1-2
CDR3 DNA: TGTGCCAGCAGGACAGGGTACTATGGCTACACCTTC
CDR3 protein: CASRTGYYGYTF

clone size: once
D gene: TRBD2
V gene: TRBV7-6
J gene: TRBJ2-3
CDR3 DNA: TGTGCCAGCAGCCCCCTAGCGGGAGGAACGAGCACAGATACGCAGTATTTT
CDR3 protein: CASSPLAGGTSTDTQYF

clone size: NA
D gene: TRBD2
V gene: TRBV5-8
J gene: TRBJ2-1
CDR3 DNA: TGTGCCAGCAGCTTTAGAGGGACTAGTAGCAATGAGCAGTTCTTC
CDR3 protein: CASSFRGTSSNEQFF

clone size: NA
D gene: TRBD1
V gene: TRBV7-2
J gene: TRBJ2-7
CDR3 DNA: TGTGCCAGCAGCCTTTCACAGGGGAACGAGCAGTACTTC
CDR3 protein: CASSLSQGNEQYF

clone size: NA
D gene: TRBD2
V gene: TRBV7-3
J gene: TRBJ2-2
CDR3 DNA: TGTGCCAGCAGCCCCCTCGCGGGAGCCACCGGGGAGCTGTTTTTT
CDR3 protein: CASSPLAGATGELFF

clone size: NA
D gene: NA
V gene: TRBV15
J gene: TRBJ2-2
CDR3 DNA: TGTGCCACCAGCAGAGCGGCGGGCACCGGGGAGCTGTTTTTT
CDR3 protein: CATSRAAGTGELFF